This TCR beta chain was identified in a study of blood T cells in healthy people across ages. The germline V gene encodes CDR1 SGDLS and CDR2 YYNGEE. Trimming cost V 0 bases and J 8 bases; bases outside gene matches: 9. There are 16 residues in the CDR3. It was with a sample-barcoded 5' primer and a J-beta primer mix that a second PCR of about 6 to 11 cycles was run. Sequencing recovered at least 3 million CDR3-containing paired-end reads from each sample. TCRdb reprocessed the 5' RACE reads with MiXCR, giving one entry per CDR3 protein. The table lists some 1.6 million distinct CDR3 sequences, about 35% of them singletons. Points from the study as a whole: The fall in TCR beta diversity per million T cells was roughly linear with age. Nothing was known about donor CMV status, and this possibly confounded expanded clonotype changes.

About this clonotype: No antigen is known for it.

The receptor comes from a woman in her twenties or thirties in good health. The genes are TRBV9 and TRBJ2-1; 9 bases map to TRBD2. Sequencing was carried out using blood. CDR3 DNA sequence: TGTGCCAGCAGCGTAGGGATGCGGGGGGGCCTCCATGAGCAGTTCTTC. It yields the protein CASSVGMRGGLHEQFF.